A single sample gave rise to the 31 T cell receptor beta chains below, sequenced in a study of cytomegalovirus exposure and HLA in healthy donors. Amplification used 60 Vbeta primers and 13 Jbeta primers. The method was immunoSEQ multiplex PCR; TCRdb's version includes in-frame clones alone and lacks a portion of them. This sample has more than 90,000 clones, with around three quarters found just once. The material sequenced was PBMCs. The origin of the receptors is a man aged 25 to 40 in good health and CMV-seropositive.

The chain combines TRBV7-9 with TRBJ1-4; D remains ambiguous. From germline, CDR1 is SEHNR and CDR2 FQNEAQ (reference sequence). The CDR3 is made up of 16 amino acids. With 4 bases removed from V and 2 bases from J, the gap between germline ends came to 14 bases. The CDR3 nucleotides are TGTGCCAGCAGCTCACCGTTGAGAGGGACTAATGAAAAACTGTTTTTT. Translation: CASSSPLRGTNEKLFF.

This clone came up a few times. The chain couples TRBV10-3 to TRBJ2-3; tentative D call: TRBD2 (6 bases). V was trimmed by 3 bases and J by 5 bases, leaving 9 bases between them. Germline values: CDR1 ENHRY, CDR2 SYGVKD. This CDR3 spans 13 amino acids. DNA for the CDR3: TGTGCCATCAGTGAAGGAGGGATAGATACGCAGTATTTT. Translated: CAISEGGIDTQYF.

This chain uses TRBV4-1 with TRBJ2-7, with 9 bases fitting TRBD1. The germline gives CDR1 MGHRA, CDR2 YSYEKL. Trimming took 3 bases from V and 2 from J; bases not matched to a gene: 5. CDR3 size: 15 residues. The CDR3 is CASSHAGTGTYEQYF. In DNA, the CDR3 is TGCGCCAGCAGCCACGCCGGGACAGGGACCTACGAGCAGTACTTC.

This clone has more than one count but fewer than ten. This sequence joins TRBV5-6 and TRBJ2-7, with 8 bases identical to TRBD1. This CDR3 contains 16 residues. The junction had 9 bases not matched to a gene; V was cut back by 4 bases and J by 0 bases. Germline V gene lookup returns CDR1 SGHDT and CDR2 YYEEEE. The CDR3 here is CASSTPGQGLSYEQYF. In nucleotides, the CDR3 is TGTGCCAGCAGCACCCCAGGACAGGGCCTCTCCTACGAGCAGTACTTC.

The chain joins TRBV7-3 to TRBJ2-3; 10 nucleotides match TRBD2. Trimming cost V 8 bases and J 5 bases; bases outside gene matches: 7. This CDR3 comprises 14 residues. Germline V gives CDR1 SGHTA, CDR2 FQGTGA. CDR3 loop: CASGSGGAVDTQYF. The CDR3 bases are TGTGCCAGCGGCAGCGGGGGGGCCGTAGATACGCAGTATTTT.

CDR3 loop: CASSVVAGGPETQYF. The CDR3 DNA follows: TGTGCCAGCAGCGTAGTAGCGGGGGGGCCCGAGACCCAGTACTTC. The rearrangement joins TRBV9 to TRBJ2-5; 11 nucleotides match TRBD2. The length of the CDR3 is 15 residues. V gave up 0 bases and J gave up 5 bases; unmatched junction bases: 3. Germline assignment: CDR1 SGDLS and CDR2 YYNGEE.

The chain links TRBV7-2 to TRBJ2-1; TRBD1 is a possible D gene (6 bases). V shed 2 bases and J shed 4 bases, with 15 bases lying between them. The germline V gene has CDR1 SGHTA and CDR2 FQGNSA. The CDR3 runs 16 residues. This chain's CDR3 is CASSLSYGGRYNEQFF. CDR3 nucleotides: TGTGCCAGCAGCTTAAGTTATGGGGGCAGGTACAATGAGCAGTTCTTC.

V is TRBV2 and J is TRBJ2-2; D gene uncertain. CDR3 size: 17 residues. Germline V lookup: CDR1 SNHLY, CDR2 FYNNEI. The V and J ends lost 2 bases and 0 bases respectively, with 13 bases between them. The CDR3 region has the DNA TGTGCCAGCAGTGAATCTCCGCAGATCGCGAACACCGGGGAGCTGTTTTTT. Encoded protein: CASSESPQIANTGELFF.

The chain uses TRBV18 and TRBJ1-4; D not certain. V dropped 1 base and J dropped 4 bases, with 10 bases sitting between them. Looked up from germline, CDR1 is KGHSH and CDR2 is LQKENI. CDR3 length: 15 residues. CDR3 region: CASSPLREDNEKLFF. The CDR3 region has the DNA TGTGCCAGCTCACCACTCCGGGAAGATAATGAAAAACTGTTTTTT. The entire variable domain, with the rest obtained from reference TRBV18 and TRBJ1-4, is as follows: NAGVMQNPRHLVRRRGQEARLRCSPMKGHSHVYWYRQLPEEGLKFMVYLQKENIIDESGMPKERFSAEFPKEGPSILRIQQVVRGDSAAYFCASSPLREDNEKLFFGSGTQLSVL.

The V gene is TRBV6-4, the J gene TRBJ2-1, with 12 bases that match TRBD2. The germline gives CDR1 MRHNA, CDR2 SNTAGT. The CDR3 contains 16 residues. The V gene end was trimmed by 0 bases and the J gene end by 7 bases; junction bases not matched to a gene: 4. The DNA for the CDR3 is TGTGCCAGCAGTGACTCTAGACTAGCGGGGGTGAATGAGCAGTTCTTC. This encodes CASSDSRLAGVNEQFF.

In regard to this clone: The junction shows a germline mismatch at one end, possibly a read error. The genes are TRBV5-4 and TRBJ1-2; TRBD1 matches at 7 bases. Germline assignment: CDR1 SGHNT and CDR2 YYREEE (reference sequence). The CDR3 is 16 residues long. CDR3 sequence: CASSKEADRVDYGYPF. Here the CDR3 DNA reads TGTGCCAGCAGCAAAGAAGCCGACAGGGTAGACTATGGCTACCCCTTC.

The genes are TRBV4-2 and TRBJ2-1; TRBD1 aligns across 10 bases. J gave up 0 bases and V 1 base, and 15 bases lay outside the gene matches. Looked up from germline, CDR1 is LGHNA and CDR2 is YNFKEQ. The CDR3 sequence is 21 residues long. The CDR3 sequence: CASSQVRTGGLQRSSYNEQFF. The CDR3 coding sequence is TGTGCCAGCAGCCAAGTAAGGACAGGGGGTTTACAGAGGAGCTCCTACAATGAGCAGTTCTTC.

This sequence joins TRBV21-1 and TRBJ1-1. TRBV21-1 is a pseudogene. The CDR3 has 18 residues. The CDR3 here is CASSKGGGRDLPIAEAFF. CDR3 in DNA: TGTGCCAGCAGCAAGGGAGGAGGGAGGGATCTGCCAATAGCTGAAGCTTTCTTT.

The gene calls are TRBV7-6 and TRBJ2-5, with D possibly TRBD1 on 6 matching bases. The germline V gene encodes CDR1 SGHVS and CDR2 FNYEAQ. V was pared by 4 bases and J by 5 bases, with 17 bases between. The CDR3 sequence is 15 residues long. Here the CDR3 reads CASSSSPRGEETQYF. For the CDR3, the DNA is TGTGCCAGCAGCTCAAGTCCCAGGGGAGAGGAGACCCAGTACTTC.

This chain uses TRBV7-8 with TRBJ2-3, with D possibly being TRBD2 (5 bases). Trimming shortened V by 8 bases and J by 3 bases, and 15 bases separated the two germline ends. Looked up from germline, CDR1 is SGHVS and CDR2 is FQNEAQ. This CDR3 is 14 amino acids long. CDR3 in amino acids: CASGSRGRTDTQYF. The CDR3 DNA reads TGTGCCAGCGGCAGCCGGGGAAGAACAGATACGCAGTATTTT.

V usage is TRBV30 and J usage is TRBJ1-2, with unresolved D. Trimming took 2 bases from V and 4 from J, leaving 11 bases between them. The CDR3 is made up of 13 amino acids. Germline V gene sequence: CDR1 GTSNPN, CDR2 SVGIG (reference sequence). The CDR3 here is CAWSRGRTYGYTF. The CDR3 bases are TGTGCCTGGAGTCGAGGTAGAACCTATGGCTACACCTTC.

The V gene is TRBV27, the J gene TRBJ1-5, with a possible D match to TRBD1 (5 bases). Germline V gene lookup returns CDR1 MNHEY and CDR2 SMNVEV (reference sequence). There are 18 residues in the CDR3. The CDR3 spells CGKGLVGPWRQRGRPQHF. DNA for the CDR3: TGTGGGAAGGGACTCGTTGGTCCTTGGCGACAGCGAGGCCGGCCCCAGCATTTT.

The CDR3 protein is CASSPAGLNSYEQYF. The CDR3 DNA is TGTGCCAGCTCACCAGCGGGGCTAAACTCCTACGAGCAGTACTTC. This chain uses TRBV18 with TRBJ2-7; TRBD2 might be the D (6 bases). The CDR3 totals 15 residues. V was pared by 2 bases and J by 0 bases, with 11 bases between. The V gene's germline CDR1 is KGHSH and CDR2 LQKENI. Full variable domain (remainder filled in from reference TRBV18 and TRBJ2-7): NAGVMQNPRHLVRRRGQEARLRCSPMKGHSHVYWYRQLPEEGLKFMVYLQKENIIDESGMPKERFSAEFPKEGPSILRIQQVVRGDSAAYFCASSPAGLNSYEQYFGPGTRLTVT.

This clone was detected only a few times. V and J are TRBV5-6 and TRBJ1-3; D is ambiguous. V was trimmed by 0 bases and J by 0 bases, leaving 7 bases between them. Germline-derived CDR1 and CDR2 are SGHDT and YYEEEE. There are 15 residues in the CDR3. Written as DNA, the CDR3 is TGTGCCAGCAGCTTGGGAGCTAACTCTGGAAACACCATATATTTT. Amino acids: CASSLGANSGNTIYF.

This clone appeared once. The V gene is TRBV6-6, the J gene TRBJ2-3; 9 bases fit TRBD2. CDR1 is MNHNY and CDR2 is SVGAGI in the germline V gene (reference sequence). This CDR3 region has 16 residues. J was trimmed by 2 bases and V by 2 bases; bases with no gene match: 5. CDR3 in amino acids: CASSYTPGLATDTQYF. CDR3 coding DNA: TGTGCCAGCAGTTACACACCGGGACTAGCCACAGATACGCAGTATTTT.

Turning to this clone: Here the CDR3 omits its conserved ending phenylalanine or tryptophan, so a read error is the likely source. The J gene is TRBJ1-1, the V gene TRBV28, with TRBD1 identical over 7 bases. This CDR3 region has 16 residues. V gave up 3 bases and J gave up 4 bases; unmatched junction bases: 11. Germline V lookup: CDR1 MDHEN, CDR2 SYDVKM. CDR3 loop: CASSFLPQYRGTEAFL. The CDR3 DNA reads as TGTGCCAGCAGTTTCCTCCCACAATACAGGGGCACTGAAGCTTTCCTT.

This clone has only a few counts. The chain employs TRBV5-6 and TRBJ1-5, with D perhaps TRBD1 (5 bases). The CDR3 consists of 14 residues. CDR1 is SGHDT and CDR2 is YYEEEE in the germline V gene. Trimming stripped 2 bases from V and 6 bases from J, with 12 bases between. The CDR3 nucleotides are TGTGCCAGCAGCTTAGGGGATCGTAGTCAGCCCCAGCATTTT. Protein sequence: CASSLGDRSQPQHF.

The chain uses TRBV6-1 and TRBJ1-4, with a possible D match to TRBD1 (6 bases). Germline loops: CDR1 MNHNS, CDR2 SASEGT. V dropped 6 bases and J dropped 7 bases, with 18 bases sitting between them. The CDR3 contains 15 residues. CDR3 sequence reads: CASSPRGGGGEKLFF. CDR3 in DNA: TGTGCCAGCAGCCCTCGGGGAGGGGGGGGTGAAAAACTGTTTTTT.

In its sample, this clone was seen once. This chain joins TRBV2 and TRBJ2-7; tentatively, D is TRBD1 (6 bases). The CDR3 length is 13 residues. Per germline, CDR1 SNHLY and CDR2 FYNNEI. Trimming took 2 bases from V and 12 from J, leaving 17 bases between them. The CDR3 loop reads CASSETGHSDPYF. The CDR3 DNA is TGTGCCAGCAGTGAAACGGGACACTCGGACCCGTACTTC.

The genes are TRBV4-3 and TRBJ1-2, with a tentative D call TRBD1 (6 bases). The CDR3 runs 14 residues. In germline, CDR1 is LGHNA, CDR2 YSLEER. V was clipped by 3 bases and J by 6 bases, with 14 bases between them. In DNA, the CDR3 is TGCGCCAGCAGCCATAGCGCAACAGGGAATGGCTACACCTTC. It codes for CASSHSATGNGYTF.

The gene calls are TRBV9 and TRBJ1-3, with a possible D match to TRBD1 (6 bases). The length of the CDR3 is 18 residues. The germline gives CDR1 SGDLS, CDR2 YYNGEE. V lost 4 bases and J 0 bases, leaving 20 bases between the germline ends. The CDR3, as DNA: TGTGCCAGCAGCCCCCAGGCAGGGGCGAGGAGCTCTGGAAACACCATATATTTT. It codes for CASSPQAGARSSGNTIYF.

This chain links TRBV5-4 with TRBJ2-1; 8 bases match TRBD2. From germline, CDR1 is SGHNT and CDR2 YYREEE (reference sequence). V was clipped by 0 bases and J by 7 bases; unmatched bases: 6. This CDR3 is 15 amino acids long. The CDR3 reads CASSLGASGRNEQFF. In nucleotides, the CDR3 is TGTGCCAGCAGCTTGGGGGCTAGCGGGCGGAATGAGCAGTTCTTC.

The chain carries TRBV5-1 and TRBJ2-1, with D unresolved. CDR3 size: 13 residues. CDR1 is SGHRS and CDR2 is YFSETQ in the germline V gene. Deletions cut 1 base from V and 5 bases from J, with 7 bases between. CDR3 sequence reads: CASSLQVDNEQFF. CDR3 nucleotide sequence: TGCGCCAGCAGCTTGCAGGTCGACAATGAGCAGTTCTTC.

This chain connects TRBV5-1 to TRBJ2-2, with D perhaps matching TRBD1 (5 bases). Germline V lookup: CDR1 SGHRS, CDR2 YFSETQ. With 4 bases removed from V and 2 bases from J, the gap between germline ends came to 15 bases. The length of the CDR3 is 16 residues. CDR3 sequence: CASSPTGDRNTGELFF. The CDR3, as DNA: TGCGCCAGCAGCCCAACAGGAGACAGAAACACCGGGGAGCTGTTTTTT.

The sample holds one count of this clone. The chain combines TRBV28 with TRBJ1-1; TRBD1 matches 8 bases. The CDR3 is 14 residues long. CDR1 MDHEN and CDR2 SYDVKM come from the germline V gene. Trimming at V came to 6 bases and at J to 7 bases, leaving 10 bases not matched to a gene. As DNA, the CDR3 is TGTGCCAGCAGACCATTCCAGGGGGCGCTTGAAGCTTTCTTT. Amino acid sequence: CASRPFQGALEAFF. Looking up the rest from reference TRBV28 and TRBJ1-1 gives the full variable domain: DVKVTQSSRYLVKRTGEKVFLECVQDMDHENMFWYRQDPGLGLRLIYFSYDVKMKEKGDIPEGYSVSREKKERFSLILESASTNQTSMYLCASRPFQGALEAFFGQGTRLTVV.

The chain carries TRBV6-5 and TRBJ2-1, with 12 bases lining up with TRBD2. The CDR3 covers 15 residues. Germline CDR1 and CDR2: MNHEY and SVGAGI. The junction had 7 bases not matched to a gene; V was cut back by 2 bases and J by 11 bases. The DNA of the CDR3 is TGTGCCAGCAGTTACAGGGCTAGCGGGGGGGCAAAGCAGTTCTTC. This encodes CASSYRASGGAKQFF.